This T cell receptor (beta chain) was sequenced for a study of monozygotic twins with inflammatory bowel disease. General study findings and limits: Healthy co-twins, by inverse Simpson, had higher TCRbeta diversity than their siblings with IBD. The study supported no single strong signal or clonotype linked to IBD. Clonotype sharing was lower in IBD patients than healthy twins, most markedly with disease activity.

A template switching step added UMIs, each with a 6-nucleotide sample barcode. With the 5' RACE reads reprocessed, TCRdb shows one record per CDR3 protein and no DNA. This listing includes more than 350,000 distinct CDR3 sequences. The CDR3 is made up of 15 amino acids. Germline assignment: CDR1 MNHEY and CDR2 SVGAGI. For this clonotype: The antigen remains undetermined.

Sequencing was performed on blood. This TCR was sampled from a human donor with ulcerative colitis or Crohn's disease, or a healthy co-twin of an affected twin (not recorded which). J is TRBJ1-5 and V is TRBV6-5. CDR3 protein: CASSYREAENQPQHF.